A selection of T cell receptor beta chains follows, all from one sample in a study of human T cells and chemical hapten exposure. TCRdb reprocessed the RACE reads with MiXCR, giving one entry per CDR3 protein. Seen here are a few hundred thousand distinct CDR3 sequences, around 6% observed once, and the top ten hold approximately 5.4%. The sample was whole blood, taken in connection with sensitization to the hapten diphenylcyclopropenone (DPC). The receptors here all came from a woman between 18 and 29 years old with alopecia areata. Some clones in this sample may be carry-over from other donors' samples. The CDR3 runs from the conserved cysteine through the conserved F or W. A D gene is named only where the DNA matches it firmly. The size of a clone is reported for some rows only, either as once, few or many, or as a class for expanded clones.

size	V	J	D	DNA	CDR3
few	TRBV5-5	TRBJ2-3	-	TGTGCCAGCAGCTTGGGGGACCCAACGGCAGATACGCAGTATTTT	CASSLGDPTADTQYF
-	TRBV28	TRBJ1-2	TRBD1	TGTGCCAGCAGTACCGGGACAGGGGGCGACGTCTATGGCTACACCTTC	CASSTGTGGDVYGYTF
many	TRBV6-5	TRBJ2-7	-	TGTGCCAGCAGTAATACAGGATACGAGCAGTACTTC	CASSNTGYEQYF
few	TRBV7-2	TRBJ1-4	-	TGTGCCAGCAGCCCGAGAAGGGCTGTTAATGAAAAACTGTTTTTT	CASSPRRAVNEKLFF
-	TRBV4-2	TRBJ2-3	TRBD2	TGTGCCAGCAGCCAAGAGACTAGCGGGACGACTGAAGATACGCAGTATTTT	CASSQETSGTTEDTQYF
many	TRBV27	TRBJ1-2	TRBD1	TGTGCCAGCGCCGGAGACAGGGGGGCTGGGTATGGCTACACCTTC	CASAGDRGAGYGYTF
-	TRBV27	TRBJ1-6	-	TGTGCCAGCAGGGAGGGACGTAGCAATTCACCCCTCCACTTT	CASREGRSNSPLHF
-	TRBV6-5	TRBJ1-1	-	TGTGCCAGCTATAGGGGGGATACTGAAGCTTTCTTT	CASYRGDTEAFF
few	TRBV4-2	TRBJ1-4	-	TGTGCCAGCAGCCAAGATGTGGGGGGCATGGGAGAAAAACTGTTTTTT	CASSQDVGGMGEKLFF
once	TRBV12-3/TRBV12-4	TRBJ1-6	-	TGTGCCAGCAAACCCCGGGCGGGTAATTCACCCCTCCACTTT	CASKPRAGNSPLHF
-	TRBV2	TRBJ2-6	-	TGTGCCAGCAGCGCGTGGGGCTCTGGGGCCAACGTCCTGACTTTC	CASSAWGSGANVLTF
many	TRBV4-3	TRBJ1-2	-	TGCGCCAGCAGCCAGCGCCCCGAAGCTAACTATGGCTACACCTTC	CASSQRPEANYGYTF
-	TRBV12-3/TRBV12-4	TRBJ2-5	-	TGTGCCAGCACCCCGGGTATTTCAAAAGAGACCCAGTACTTC	CASTPGISKETQYF
-	TRBV5-6	TRBJ2-6	-	TGTGCCAGCAGCACGAGCTTGGGGGTCCTCTCTGGGGCCAACGTCCTGACTTTC	CASSTSLGVLSGANVLTF
many	TRBV20-1	TRBJ1-1	-	TGCAGTGCTATCAATCCGACGGCAGAAGCTTTCTTT	CSAINPTAEAFF
few	TRBV6-1	TRBJ1-4	-	TGTGCCAGCAGTGAAGGCGTAACAGGTCATCACCTGTTTTTT	CASSEGVTGHHLFF
many	TRBV24-1	TRBJ2-1	-	TGTGCCACCAGTGGACGGGAGCCAGGTAGGGACTCCTACAATGAGCAGTTCTTC	CATSGREPGRDSYNEQFF
-	TRBV3-1	TRBJ2-1	-	TGTGCCAGCAGCCAAACTTCGTGGGGGAGCTACAATGAGCAGTTCTTC	CASSQTSWGSYNEQFF
-	TRBV7-6	TRBJ2-1	-	TGTGCCAGCAGCTTAGACGGTTCCGGGAATGAGCAGTTCTTC	CASSLDGSGNEQFF
many	TRBV7-6	TRBJ1-1	-	TGTGCCAGCAGCTGGGGGGGGATGGGGAACACTGAAGCTTTCTTT	CASSWGGMGNTEAFF
few	TRBV6-2/TRBV6-3	TRBJ1-1	-	TGTGCCAGCAGTGGGTTCGGCACTGAAGCTTTCTTT	CASSGFGTEAFF
-	TRBV6-5	TRBJ1-2	TRBD1	TGTGCCAGCAGCCAGGACAGGGACGACTATGGCTACACCTTC	CASSQDRDDYGYTF
few	TRBV7-8	TRBJ1-1	-	TGTGCCAGCAGCCAAACAGAGAACACTGAAGCTTTCTTT	CASSQTENTEAFF
few	TRBV4-1	TRBJ1-4	-	TGCGCCAGCAGCCATCCTCTAGGCGCAACTAATGAAAAACTGTTTTTT	CASSHPLGATNEKLFF
few	TRBV6-6	TRBJ2-7	TRBD1	TGTGCCAGCAGTTTCCATCACAGGGGAGTATACGAGCAGTACTTC	CASSFHHRGVYEQYF
many	TRBV27	TRBJ1-4	-	TGTGCCAGCGGCGACAATGAAAAACTGTTTTTT	CASGDNEKLFF
many	TRBV2	TRBJ1-2	TRBD1	TGTGCCAGCATTCTGGACAGGGGGCAAGGTGGCTACACCTTC	CASILDRGQGGYTF
many	TRBV6-5	TRBJ1-4	-	TGTGCCAGCAGTTACTCCGGTTATGAAAAACTGTTTTTT	CASSYSGYEKLFF
-	TRBV6-5	TRBJ2-7	-	TGTGCCACCACGATAAGGGCGGGTGTCTACGAGCAGTACTTC	CATTIRAGVYEQYF
many	TRBV29-1	TRBJ2-3	TRBD2	TGCAGCGTTGAAGATGAGAGCGGGGGAGTCCTCACAGATACGCAGTATTTT	CSVEDESGGVLTDTQYF
many	TRBV5-6	TRBJ1-2	-	TGTGCCAGCAGCTTGGAGACGACATCGGGGCGCAGCTATGGCTACACCTTC	CASSLETTSGRSYGYTF
few	TRBV5-6	TRBJ2-6	-	TGTGCCAGCAGCTTCTGGACCTCTGGGGCCAACGTCCTGACTTTC	CASSFWTSGANVLTF
few	TRBV20-1	TRBJ2-7	-	TGCAGTGCTAGGACTCTAGTTGCTTACGAGCAGTACTTC	CSARTLVAYEQYF
many	TRBV7-3	TRBJ2-3	TRBD2	TGTGCCAGCAGCCTGGGGGGACTAGCATCAGATACGCAGTATTTT	CASSLGGLASDTQYF
many	TRBV5-4	TRBJ1-5	-	TGTGCCAGCAGCTTGGCCCTCGATCAGCCCCAGCATTTT	CASSLALDQPQHF
once	TRBV7-2	TRBJ2-3	-	TGTGCCAGCAGCTTAGTCGCCAGCAGGGATACGCAGTATTTT	CASSLVASRDTQYF
-	TRBV6-2/TRBV6-3	TRBJ1-6	-	TGTGCCACCTGGACAGCCGGCGTTAATAATTCACCCCTCCACTTT	CATWTAGVNNSPLHF
few	TRBV6-2/TRBV6-3	TRBJ1-2	-	TGTGCCAGCAGTTCAGGGGAGGCCTATGGCTACACCTTC	CASSSGEAYGYTF
many	TRBV4-2	TRBJ1-6	-	TGTGCCAGCAGCCAAGTCGGTTCCTATAATTCACCCCTCCACTTT	CASSQVGSYNSPLHF
many	TRBV6-1	TRBJ1-3	-	TGTGCCAGCAGCCCAAAGGCCTCTGGAAACACCATATATTTT	CASSPKASGNTIYF
few	TRBV2	TRBJ1-6	TRBD1	TGTGCCAGCAGTCGGGACAGTCTAACCAATTCACCCCTCCACTTT	CASSRDSLTNSPLHF
many	TRBV13	TRBJ2-3	-	TGTGCCAGCAGCTTCGTCGTGGGGGGCATGGCAGATACGCAGTATTTT	CASSFVVGGMADTQYF
many	TRBV14	TRBJ1-3	-	TGTGCCAGCAGCCCCTCTGGAAACACCATATATTTT	CASSPSGNTIYF
-	TRBV29-1	TRBJ1-2	-	TGCAGCGTTGAACTCACAGATCCGTCCTATGGCTACACCTTC	CSVELTDPSYGYTF
-	TRBV24-1	TRBJ2-3	TRBD2	TGTGCCACCAGTGACCATGGACTAGTAGGAGGTCAAGATACGCAGTATTTT	CATSDHGLVGGQDTQYF
few	TRBV20-1	TRBJ2-6	TRBD1	TGCAGTGCTAGAGCCACACAGGGGATCTCTGGGGCCAACGTCCTGACTTTC	CSARATQGISGANVLTF
many	TRBV2	TRBJ2-7	TRBD2	TGTGCCAGCAGACAAGCGGGGGGATCTTACGAGCAGTACTTC	CASRQAGGSYEQYF
few	TRBV13	TRBJ2-3	-	TGTGCCAGCCGGCTGAGGGGAACAGGAGATACGCAGTATTTT	CASRLRGTGDTQYF